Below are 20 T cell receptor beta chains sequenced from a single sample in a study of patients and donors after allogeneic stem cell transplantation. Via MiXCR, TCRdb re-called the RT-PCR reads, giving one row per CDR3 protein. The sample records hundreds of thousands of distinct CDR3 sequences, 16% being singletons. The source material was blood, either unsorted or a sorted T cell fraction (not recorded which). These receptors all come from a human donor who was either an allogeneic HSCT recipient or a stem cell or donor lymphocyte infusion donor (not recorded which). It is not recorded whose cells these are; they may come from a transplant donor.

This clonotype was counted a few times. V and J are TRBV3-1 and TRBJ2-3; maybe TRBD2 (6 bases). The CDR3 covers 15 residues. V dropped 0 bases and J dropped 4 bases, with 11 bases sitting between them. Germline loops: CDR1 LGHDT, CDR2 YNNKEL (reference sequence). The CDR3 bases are TGTGCCAGCAGCCAAGATTCGAGCGGGCCAGATACGCAGTATTTT. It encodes CASSQDSSGPDTQYF.

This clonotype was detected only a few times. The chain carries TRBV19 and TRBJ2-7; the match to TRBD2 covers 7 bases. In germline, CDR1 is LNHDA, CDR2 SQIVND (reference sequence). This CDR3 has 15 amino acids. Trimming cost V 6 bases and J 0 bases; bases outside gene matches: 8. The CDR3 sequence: CASRPSGVASYEQYF. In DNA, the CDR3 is TGTGCCAGTAGACCAAGCGGGGTTGCCTCCTACGAGCAGTACTTC.

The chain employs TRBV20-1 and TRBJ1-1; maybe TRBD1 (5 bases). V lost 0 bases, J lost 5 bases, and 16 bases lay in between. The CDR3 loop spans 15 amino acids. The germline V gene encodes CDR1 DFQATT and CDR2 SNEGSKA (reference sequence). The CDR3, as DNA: TGCAGTGCTAGAGAAGGGGCCAGACAGAGAACTGAAGCTTTCTTT. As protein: CSAREGARQRTEAFF.

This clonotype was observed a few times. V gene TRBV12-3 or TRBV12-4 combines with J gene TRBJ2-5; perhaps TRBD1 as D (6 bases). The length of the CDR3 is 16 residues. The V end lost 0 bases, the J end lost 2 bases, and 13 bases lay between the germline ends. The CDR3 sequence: CASSLALGTTQETQYF. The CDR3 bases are TGTGCCAGCAGTTTAGCGCTCGGGACAACACAAGAGACCCAGTACTTC.

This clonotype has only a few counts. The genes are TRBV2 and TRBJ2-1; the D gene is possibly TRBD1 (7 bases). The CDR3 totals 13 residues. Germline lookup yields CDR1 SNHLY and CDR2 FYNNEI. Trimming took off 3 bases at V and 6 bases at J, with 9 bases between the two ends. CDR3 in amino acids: CASSDQGGNEQFF. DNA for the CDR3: TGTGCCAGCAGTGACCAGGGGGGCAATGAGCAGTTCTTC.

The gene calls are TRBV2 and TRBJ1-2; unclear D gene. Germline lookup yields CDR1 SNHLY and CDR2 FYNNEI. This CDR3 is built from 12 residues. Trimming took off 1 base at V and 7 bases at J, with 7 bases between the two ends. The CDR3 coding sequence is TGTGCCAGCAGTGAAGGACCAGGTGGCTACACCTTC. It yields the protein CASSEGPGGYTF.

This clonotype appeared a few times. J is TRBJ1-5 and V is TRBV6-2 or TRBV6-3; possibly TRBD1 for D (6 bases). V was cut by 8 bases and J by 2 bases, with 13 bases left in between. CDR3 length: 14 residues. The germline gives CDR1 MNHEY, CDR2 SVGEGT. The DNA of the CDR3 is TGTGCCAGCCTAGGGGGTTTGGGCAATCAGCCCCAGCATTTT. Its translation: CASLGGLGNQPQHF.

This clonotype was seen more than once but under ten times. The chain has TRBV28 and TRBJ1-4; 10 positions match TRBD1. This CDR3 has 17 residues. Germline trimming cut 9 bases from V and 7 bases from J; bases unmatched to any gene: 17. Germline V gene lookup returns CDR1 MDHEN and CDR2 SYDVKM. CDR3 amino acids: CASLQSGGDRGSEKLFF. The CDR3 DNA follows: TGTGCCAGTCTTCAAAGTGGCGGGGACAGGGGTAGTGAAAAACTGTTTTTT.

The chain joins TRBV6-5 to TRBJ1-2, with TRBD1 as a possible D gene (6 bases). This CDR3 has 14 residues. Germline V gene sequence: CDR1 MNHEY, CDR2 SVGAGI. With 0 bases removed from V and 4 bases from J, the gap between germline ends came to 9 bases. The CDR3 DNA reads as TGTGCCAGCAGTTACTCCTCGACAGGCTATGGCTACACCTTC. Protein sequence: CASSYSSTGYGYTF.

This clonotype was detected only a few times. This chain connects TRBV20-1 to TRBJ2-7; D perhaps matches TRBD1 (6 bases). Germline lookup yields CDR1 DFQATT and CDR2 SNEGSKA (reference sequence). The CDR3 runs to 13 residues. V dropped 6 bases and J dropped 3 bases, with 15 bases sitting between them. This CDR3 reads CSASTGQVYEQYF. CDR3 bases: TGCAGTGCGTCTACAGGGCAGGTCTACGAGCAGTACTTC.

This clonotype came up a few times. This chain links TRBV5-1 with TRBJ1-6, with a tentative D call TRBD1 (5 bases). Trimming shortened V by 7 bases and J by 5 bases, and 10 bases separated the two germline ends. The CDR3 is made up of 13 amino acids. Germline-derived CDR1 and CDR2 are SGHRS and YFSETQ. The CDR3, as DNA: TGCGCCAGCCAGGGACGGGATAATTCACCCCTCCACTTT. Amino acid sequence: CASQGRDNSPLHF.

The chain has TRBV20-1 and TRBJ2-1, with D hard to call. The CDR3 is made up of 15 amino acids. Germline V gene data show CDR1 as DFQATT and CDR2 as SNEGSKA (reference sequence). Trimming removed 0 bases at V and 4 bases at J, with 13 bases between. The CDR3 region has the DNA TGCAGTGCTAGAGATATGTCCAGGAATTACAATGAGCAGTTCTTC. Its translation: CSARDMSRNYNEQFF.

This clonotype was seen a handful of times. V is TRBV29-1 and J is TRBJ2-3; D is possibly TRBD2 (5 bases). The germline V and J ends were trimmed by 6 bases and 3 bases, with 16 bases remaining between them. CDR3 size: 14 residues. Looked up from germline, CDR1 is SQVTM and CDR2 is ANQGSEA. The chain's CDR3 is CSVLSGSYTDTQYF. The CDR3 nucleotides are TGCAGCGTCTTAAGCGGATCCTATACAGATACGCAGTATTTT.

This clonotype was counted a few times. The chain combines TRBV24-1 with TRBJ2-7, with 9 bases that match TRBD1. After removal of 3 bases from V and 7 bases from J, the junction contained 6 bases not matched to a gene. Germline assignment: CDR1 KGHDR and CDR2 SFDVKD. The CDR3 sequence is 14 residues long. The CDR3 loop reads CATSDPGQGWEQYF. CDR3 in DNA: TGTGCCACCAGTGATCCGGGACAGGGTTGGGAGCAGTACTTC.

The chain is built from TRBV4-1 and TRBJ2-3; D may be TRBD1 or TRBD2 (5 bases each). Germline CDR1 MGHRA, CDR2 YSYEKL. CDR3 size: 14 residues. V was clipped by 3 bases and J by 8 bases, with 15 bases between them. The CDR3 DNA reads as TGCGCCAGCAGCCATCCCCCGGTGGGGGTTACGCAGTATTTT. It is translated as CASSHPPVGVTQYF.

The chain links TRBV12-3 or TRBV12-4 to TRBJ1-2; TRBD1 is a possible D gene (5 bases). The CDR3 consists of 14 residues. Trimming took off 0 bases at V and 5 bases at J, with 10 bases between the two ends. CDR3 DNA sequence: TGTGCCAGCAGTTTAGCCACGGCAGGGTATGGCTACACCTTC. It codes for CASSLATAGYGYTF.

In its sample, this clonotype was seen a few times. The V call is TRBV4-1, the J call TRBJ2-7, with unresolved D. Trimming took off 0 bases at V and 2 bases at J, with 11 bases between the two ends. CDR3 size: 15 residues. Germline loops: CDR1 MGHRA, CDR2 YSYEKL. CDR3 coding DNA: TGCGCCAGCAGCCAAGAAGGCCCGGCAGCCTACGAGCAGTACTTC. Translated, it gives CASSQEGPAAYEQYF.

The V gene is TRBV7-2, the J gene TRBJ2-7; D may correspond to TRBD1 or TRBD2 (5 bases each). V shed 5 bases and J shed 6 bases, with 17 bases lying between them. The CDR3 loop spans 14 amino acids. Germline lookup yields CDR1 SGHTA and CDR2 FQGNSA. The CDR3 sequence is CASSLGVVGAEQYF. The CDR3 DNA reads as TGTGCCAGCAGCCTGGGGGTTGTCGGGGCCGAGCAGTACTTC. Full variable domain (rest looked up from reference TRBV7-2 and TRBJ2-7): GAGVSQSPSNKVTEKGKDVELRCDPISGHTALYWYRQSLGQGLEFLIYFQGNSAPDKSGLPSDRFSAERTGGSVSTLTIQRTQQEDSAVYLCASSLGVVGAEQYFGPGTRLTVT.

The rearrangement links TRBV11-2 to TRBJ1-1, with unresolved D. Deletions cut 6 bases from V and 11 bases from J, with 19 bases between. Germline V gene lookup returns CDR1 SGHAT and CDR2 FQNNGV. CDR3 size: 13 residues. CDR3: CASRGRASLLAFF. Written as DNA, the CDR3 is TGTGCCAGCAGGGGCCGGGCCTCTCTTTTGGCTTTCTTT.

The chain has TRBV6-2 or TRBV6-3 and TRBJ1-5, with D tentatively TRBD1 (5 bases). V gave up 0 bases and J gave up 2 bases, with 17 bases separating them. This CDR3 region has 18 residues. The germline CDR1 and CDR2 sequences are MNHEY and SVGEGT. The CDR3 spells CASSYSRGLGVGNQPQHF. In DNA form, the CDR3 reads TGTGCCAGCAGTTACTCGAGGGGCTTAGGGGTCGGCAATCAGCCCCAGCATTTT.